The next 3 T cell receptor beta chains were all read from a single sample in a study of control samples from healthy donors and cancer patients. Sequencing used immunoSEQ multiplex PCR; TCRdb keeps in-frame clones, though not all of them. The top ten clones hold 17% of a sample with 35,000 to 55,000 clones, just over 70% of them seen once. Sequencing was carried out using formalin-fixed, paraffin-embedded tissue. These receptor sequences come from a male donor with melanoma.

This clone was counted a single time. Here the CDR3 reads CASSEWSSGADTQYF. CDR3 coding DNA: TGTGCCAGCAGTGAATGGTCTAGCGGGGCAGATACGCAGTATTTT. This chain uses TRBV25-1 with TRBJ2-3; 9 nucleotides align to TRBD2. CDR3 length: 15 residues. The germline V gene encodes CDR1 MGHDK and CDR2 SYGVNS. With 1 base clipped from V and 4 bases from J, the junction kept 3 bases outside the gene matches.

The chain uses TRBV6-5 and TRBJ2-7; 8 nucleotides match TRBD1. The V and J ends lost 4 bases and 0 bases, in that order; junction bases with no gene match: 5. The V gene's germline CDR1 is MNHEY and CDR2 SVGAGI. This CDR3 has 15 amino acids. The CDR3 loop is CASSSGQGTSYEQYF. In nucleotides, the CDR3 is TGTGCCAGCAGTTCCGGACAGGGCACCTCCTACGAGCAGTACTTC.

This clone was recorded only once. The chain recombines TRBV24-1 with TRBJ2-7; D possibly corresponds to TRBD2 (6 bases). The ends were cut back, 0 bases at V and 6 bases at J, with 8 bases in the middle. Germline V gene data show CDR1 as KGHDR and CDR2 as SFDVKD. This CDR3 is built from 13 residues. The CDR3 spells CATSDLLGGEQYF. The CDR3 DNA reads as TGTGCCACCAGTGATTTGCTGGGGGGCGAGCAGTACTTC.